This is a list of T cell receptor beta chains from one sample in a study of blood T cell repertoires in COVID-19. The assay was immunoSEQ multiplex PCR, and TCRdb's table has in-frame clones only and misses some. The sample lists roughly 240,000 clones; approximately 85% were seen once. The sequenced material came from peripheral blood. The receptor source for this set is a man in his fifties or sixties with COVID-19, enrolled during active disease. Both conserved end residues are part of each CDR3. A D gene is named only where the DNA matches it firmly. Only some rows state a clone size, as once, few, many or a class for expanded clones.

D,size,J,V,CDR3,DNA
TRBD1,.,TRBJ1-1,TRBV7-8,CASSFATGANTEAFF,TGTGCCAGCAGCTTTGCGACAGGGGCGAACACTGAAGCTTTCTTT
TRBD2,few,TRBJ2-1,TRBV6-1,CASSEFLRGLAGRQFF,TGTGCCAGCAGTGAATTTCTTAGAGGACTAGCGGGGAGGCAGTTCTTC
TRBD1,.,TRBJ1-5,TRBV6-1,CASSDRGQPQHF,TGTGCCAGCAGTGATAGGGGGCAACCCCAGCATTTT
.,.,TRBJ1-1,TRBV3-1/TRBV3-2,CASAGSLGGLAEAFF,TGTGCCAGCGCCGGGTCACTCGGGGGGCTAGCTGAAGCTTTCTTT
TRBD1,.,TRBJ1-1,TRBV25-1,CASSETGIYTEAFF,TGTGCCAGCAGTGAGACAGGGATCTACACTGAAGCTTTCTTT
.,.,TRBJ1-2,TRBV6-1,CASSEGAGVINYGYTF,TGTGCCAGCAGTGAAGGGGCAGGGGTCATCAACTATGGCTACACCTTC
TRBD1,.,TRBJ2-7,TRBV2,CASSHRQGLGEQYF,TGTGCCAGCAGTCACCGACAGGGCCTAGGCGAGCAGTACTTC
TRBD2,.,TRBJ2-1,TRBV24-1,CATSDRGTSNEQFF,TGTGCCACCAGTGATCGCGGGACTAGCAATGAGCAGTTCTTC
.,.,TRBJ2-1,TRBV30,CACGGWGHIMDEQFF,TGTGCCTGTGGCGGGTGGGGACACATAATGGATGAGCAGTTCTTC
TRBD1,.,TRBJ1-2,TRBV5-1,CASSLTGTGPYGYTF,TGCGCCAGCAGCTTGACCGGGACAGGGCCCTATGGCTACACCTTC
TRBD2,.,TRBJ2-1,TRBV12-3/TRBV12-4,CASSTTGGGFFF,TGTGCCAGCAGTACCACGGGCGGGGGATTCTTCTTC
TRBD1,few,TRBJ1-5,TRBV27,CASSSDRRGQPQHF,TGTGCCAGCAGTTCGGACAGGCGGGGTCAGCCCCAGCATTTT
TRBD1,few,TRBJ1-6,TRBV4-2,CASREGQGNSPLHF,TGTGCCAGCAGGGAGGGACAGGGTAATTCACCCCTCCACTTT
TRBD2,once,TRBJ2-5,TRBV11-2,CASTATLAEETQYF,TGTGCCAGCACCGCAACACTAGCGGAAGAGACCCAGTACTTC
.,.,TRBJ2-3,TRBV5-4,CASSLSPSSTDTQYF,TGTGCCAGCAGCTTGAGCCCGTCCAGCACAGATACGCAGTATTTT
TRBD1,.,TRBJ1-3,TRBV6-6,CASRAQGRKGNTIYF,TGTGCCAGCAGAGCACAGGGGCGTAAGGGAAACACCATATATTTT
TRBD1,.,TRBJ2-6,TRBV5-1,CASSLRAGQGSGANVLTF,TGCGCCAGCAGCTTGCGCGCGGGACAGGGTTCAGGGGCCAACGTCCTGACTTTC
TRBD1,.,TRBJ1-1,TRBV6-6,CAINTGARTEAFF,TGTGCCATCAATACAGGGGCTCGGACTGAAGCTTTCTTT
TRBD1,.,TRBJ1-4,TRBV15,CATSGRTGPNEKLFF,TGTGCCACCAGCGGACGGACAGGACCTAATGAAAAACTGTTTTTT
.,.,TRBJ1-5,TRBV3-1/TRBV3-2,CASSQSSGKGNQPQHF,TGTGCCAGCAGCCAATCGAGCGGAAAGGGTAATCAGCCCCAGCATTTT
TRBD1,.,TRBJ2-7,TRBV7-9,CASSPQGTGVYGEQYF,TGTGCCAGCAGTCCCCAAGGGACAGGGGTATACGGGGAGCAGTACTTC
.,.,TRBJ2-1,TRBV4-3,CASSQRVGYYNEQFF,TGCGCCAGCAGCCAGAGGGTCGGATACTACAATGAGCAGTTCTTC
TRBD1,.,TRBJ1-3,TRBV19,CASSITGASGNTIYF,TGTGCCAGTAGTATCACAGGGGCCTCTGGAAACACCATATATTTT
.,.,TRBJ1-2,TRBV6-6,CASSHGEGSYGYTF,TGTGCCAGCAGCCATGGGGAGGGGAGCTATGGCTACACCTTC
.,.,TRBJ2-7,TRBV5-1,CASSSLAGGESEQYF,TGCGCCAGCAGCTCCTTGGCCGGAGGGGAGAGCGAGCAGTACTTC
.,.,TRBJ2-7,TRBV5-1,CASSFEGLDEQYF,TGCGCCAGCAGCTTCGAGGGACTTGACGAGCAGTACTTC
.,.,TRBJ2-1,TRBV7-2,CASSLSGDNEQFF,TGTGCCAGCAGCTTATCTGGAGACAATGAGCAGTTCTTC
.,.,TRBJ1-6,TRBV28,CASSPRPSRSPLHF,TGTGCCAGCAGCCCACGGCCCTCCAGGTCACCCCTCCACTTT
.,.,TRBJ1-4,TRBV3-1/TRBV3-2,CASSHHSTTNEKLFF,TGTGCCAGCAGCCACCACAGCACAACTAATGAAAAACTGTTTTTT
.,.,TRBJ2-2,TRBV9,CASSVEGRSAPGELFF,TGTGCCAGCAGCGTAGAGGGTCGTAGCGCCCCCGGGGAGCTGTTTTTT
TRBD1,.,TRBJ1-2,TRBV3-1/TRBV3-2,CASSHSGTGGDYGYTF,TGTGCCAGCAGCCACTCCGGGACAGGGGGGGATTATGGCTACACCTTC
TRBD1,.,TRBJ1-6,TRBV27,CASRPGQENSPLHF,TGTGCCAGCAGACCTGGACAGGAGAATTCACCCCTCCACTTT
TRBD1,.,TRBJ1-2,TRBV3-1/TRBV3-2,CASSHGDRGYGYTF,TGTGCCAGCAGCCATGGAGACAGGGGCTATGGCTACACCTTC
.,.,TRBJ1-5,TRBV4-2,CASRAGEYGPQHF,TGTGCCAGCCGAGCAGGGGAATACGGGCCCCAGCATTTT
.,.,TRBJ1-1,TRBV9,CASSETGNTEAFF,TGTGCCAGCAGCGAGACAGGGAACACTGAAGCTTTCTTT
.,.,TRBJ2-7,TRBV6-1,CASSEGADYEQYF,TGTGCCAGCAGTGAAGGAGCGGACTACGAGCAGTACTTC
.,.,TRBJ1-2,TRBV4-1,CASSQDQGFGYTF,TGCGCCAGCAGCCAAGATCAGGGTTTTGGCTACACCTTC
.,.,TRBJ1-6,TRBV18,CASSPLSLFNNSPLHF,TGTGCCAGCTCACCACTTAGTCTATTTAATAATTCACCCCTCCACTTT
.,once,TRBJ2-7,TRBV13,CASSRGGRSYEQYF,TGTGCCAGCAGCCGCGGGGGCAGGTCCTACGAGCAGTACTTC
TRBD1,.,TRBJ2-2,TRBV6-5,CASSFGGQGSGELFF,TGTGCCAGCAGTTTTGGGGGACAGGGGTCCGGGGAGCTGTTTTTT
TRBD1,.,TRBJ2-1,TRBV7-3,CASSLIVGQSNYNEQFF,TGTGCCAGCAGCTTAATTGTGGGACAGTCCAACTACAATGAGCAGTTCTTC
TRBD1,.,TRBJ2-7,TRBV5-1,CASSPSRTGIYEQYF,TGCGCCAGCAGCCCATCACGGACAGGGATCTACGAGCAGTACTTC